Listed here are 16 T cell receptor beta chains from one sample, sequenced in a study of T cell responses to AZD1222 COVID-19 vaccine. TCRdb's table, derived via immunoSEQ multiplex PCR, lists solely in-frame clones and lacks some. The data show about 120,000 clones, roughly nine tenths seen once. Sequenced material: peripheral blood, taken 28 days after the second AZD1222 dose. These receptors all come from an adult who received the AZD1222 COVID-19 vaccine.

In its sample, this clone was seen a few times. The chain links TRBV2 to TRBJ1-6; D not resolved. Deletions cut 5 bases from V and 9 bases from J, with 17 bases between. CDR1 is SNHLY and CDR2 is FYNNEI in the germline V gene. The CDR3 covers 15 residues. CDR3 coding DNA: TGTGCCAGCAGTTCCGGATTCGGTTTTGGTTCACCCCTCCACTTT. This encodes CASSSGFGFGSPLHF. The variable domain in full, with the rest retrieved from reference TRBV2 and TRBJ1-6, is EPEVTQTPSHQVTQMGQEVILRCVPISNHLYFYWYRQILGQKVEFLVSFYNNEISEKSEIFDDQFSVERPDGSNFTLKIRSTKLEDSAMYFCASSSGFGFGSPLHFGNGTRLTVT.

This clone was seen only once. The J gene is TRBJ1-1, the V gene TRBV28; tentative D call: TRBD1 (5 bases). The V and J ends lost 11 bases and 1 base respectively, with 17 bases between them. Germline CDR1 and CDR2: MDHEN and SYDVKM. The CDR3 is 14 residues long. The CDR3 DNA follows: TGTGCCTCCCAAAAGACGGGGCAGAACACTGAAGCTTTCTTT. Amino acid sequence: CASQKTGQNTEAFF. The full variable domain, completed using reference TRBV28 and TRBJ1-1, is DVKVTQSSRYLVKRTGEKVFLECVQDMDHENMFWYRQDPGLGLRLIYFSYDVKMKEKGDIPEGYSVSREKKERFSLILESASTNQTSMYLCASQKTGQNTEAFFGQGTRLTVV.

The V gene is TRBV21-1, the J gene TRBJ1-1. TRBV21-1 is reported as a pseudogene. The CDR3 runs to 16 residues. CDR3: CASSTRGDDDMREAFF. The CDR3 DNA reads TGTGCCAGCAGCACGCGGGGGGACGATGATATGAGAGAAGCTTTCTTT.

This clone was counted once. V usage is TRBV6-2 or TRBV6-3 and J usage is TRBJ1-1; no definite D call. This CDR3 contains 13 residues. V was shortened by 6 bases and J by 6 bases, with 14 bases between the two germline ends. In germline, CDR1 is MNHEY, CDR2 SVGEGT. This CDR3 is CASSPPSDSEAFF. CDR3 coding DNA: TGTGCCAGCAGCCCACCCTCGGACTCTGAAGCTTTCTTT.

The V gene is TRBV29-1, the J gene TRBJ1-2, with a weak D call TRBD1 (5 bases). Trimming left V 3 bases short and J 3 bases short, with 11 bases between. Germline V CDR1 and CDR2: SQVTM, ANQGSEA. The CDR3 spans 13 residues. CDR3 loop: CSVDSVGDYGYTF. DNA of the CDR3: TGCAGCGTTGATTCGGTAGGGGACTATGGCTACACCTTC.

The rearrangement joins TRBV2 to TRBJ2-5; D tentatively fits TRBD1 or TRBD2 (7 bases each). CDR1 is SNHLY and CDR2 is FYNNEI in the germline V gene. This CDR3 comprises 14 residues. V gave up 4 bases and J gave up 5 bases, with 14 bases separating them. This chain's CDR3 is CASSGQGGGETQYF. The CDR3 coding sequence is TGTGCCAGCAGTGGACAGGGAGGGGGGGAGACCCAGTACTTC.

This chain uses TRBV18 with TRBJ1-3, with unresolved D. The CDR3 covers 16 residues. CDR1 is KGHSH and CDR2 is LQKENI in the germline V gene. Trimming shortened V by 3 bases and J by 0 bases, and 12 bases separated the two germline ends. CDR3 residues: CASSPLDSSSGNTIYF. The CDR3, as DNA: TGTGCCAGCTCACCGCTAGACTCGAGCTCTGGAAACACCATATATTTT.

V and J are TRBV7-6 and TRBJ2-5; unclear D gene. There are 14 residues in the CDR3. The V end lost 2 bases, the J end lost 1 base, and 8 bases lay between the germline ends. Germline V gene sequence: CDR1 SGHVS, CDR2 FNYEAQ. The CDR3 reads CASSLRPAQETQYF. The CDR3 region has the DNA TGTGCCAGCAGCTTAAGGCCAGCCCAAGAGACCCAGTACTTC.

The chain uses TRBV19 and TRBJ1-5; a weak D match, TRBD1 (5 bases). The CDR3 runs 14 residues. The ends were cut back, 7 bases at V and 7 bases at J, with 17 bases in the middle. Per the germline V gene, CDR1 is LNHDA and CDR2 is SQIVND (reference sequence). As DNA, the CDR3 is TGTGCCAGTAAGGAGTGGAGGGACCAACAGCCCCAGCATTTT. Its translation is CASKEWRDQQPQHF.

There are a few counts of this clone. The gene calls are TRBV2 and TRBJ1-4, with D perhaps matching TRBD1 (6 bases). The CDR3 consists of 11 residues. V was clipped by 9 bases and J by 12 bases, with 14 bases between them. Germline values: CDR1 SNHLY, CDR2 FYNNEI. The CDR3 protein is CARHTGNELFF. DNA of the CDR3: TGTGCCAGACACACAGGGAATGAACTGTTTTTT. The variable domain in full, with the rest retrieved from reference TRBV2 and TRBJ1-4, is EPEVTQTPSHQVTQMGQEVILRCVPISNHLYFYWYRQILGQKVEFLVSFYNNEISEKSEIFDDQFSVERPDGSNFTLKIRSTKLEDSAMYFCARHTGNELFFGSGTQLSVL.

The chain links TRBV4-3 to TRBJ2-3; 13 bases match TRBD2. CDR3 length: 16 amino acids. The V segment lost 3 bases and the J segment 2 bases; nucleotides outside the gene matches: 2. In germline, CDR1 is LGHNA, CDR2 YSLEER. Here the CDR3 reads CASSHGTSGVTDTQYF. As DNA, the CDR3 is TGCGCCAGCAGCCACGGGACTAGCGGGGTCACAGATACGCAGTATTTT.

J is TRBJ1-2 and V is TRBV7-2; TRBD1 matches 8 bases. V lost 5 bases to trimming and J lost 4 bases; unmatched junction nucleotides: 9. CDR1 and CDR2 (germline): SGHTA, FQGNSA. CDR3 length: 15 amino acids. As DNA, the CDR3 is TGTGCCAGCAGCCCGTCGACAGGGGCAGGCTATGGCTACACCTTC. Encoded protein: CASSPSTGAGYGYTF.

The J gene is TRBJ1-5, the V gene TRBV15; D not certain. The CDR3 runs to 15 residues. CDR1 is LNHNV and CDR2 is YYDKDF in the germline V gene (reference sequence). Trimming shortened V by 0 bases and J by 9 bases, and 15 bases separated the two germline ends. CDR3 in DNA: TGTGCCACCAGCAGAGATCGGTTGGCGGCTCTGCCCCAGCATTTT. Protein sequence: CATSRDRLAALPQHF.

This clone was counted a few times. The chain uses TRBV3-1 (or the pseudogene TRBV3-2) and TRBJ2-1, with 16 bases matching TRBD2. CDR1 is LGHDT and CDR2 is YNNKEL in the germline V gene (reference sequence). The junction had 15 bases not matched to a gene; V was cut back by 3 bases and J by 7 bases. The CDR3 has 20 residues. The CDR3 loop is CASSHRRAGTSGGAGNEQFF. In DNA, the CDR3 is TGTGCCAGCAGCCATCGCCGCGCCGGGACTAGCGGGGGGGCCGGTAATGAGCAGTTCTTC.

The chain links TRBV6-5 to TRBJ1-2; 7 bases line up with TRBD1. Germline V gene data show CDR1 as MNHEY and CDR2 as SVGAGI. V shed 2 bases and J 4 bases; nucleotides not matched to a gene: 7. This CDR3 comprises 15 residues. In nucleotides, the CDR3 is TGTGCCAGCAGTTACGGATTGGGACAGTCCTATGGCTACACCTTC. Amino acids: CASSYGLGQSYGYTF.

The rearrangement links TRBV19 to TRBJ1-5, with 11 bases that match TRBD1. From germline, CDR1 is LNHDA and CDR2 SQIVND (reference sequence). With 1 base clipped from V and 1 base from J, the junction kept 3 bases outside the gene matches. The CDR3 has 17 amino acids. CDR3: CASSIAWTGGSNQPQHF. CDR3 DNA sequence: TGTGCCAGTAGTATAGCGTGGACAGGGGGCAGCAATCAGCCCCAGCATTTT.